The clone carrying this T cell receptor (beta chain) was seen more than once but under ten times. The data are from a study of glioma-infiltrating T cells after dendritic cell vaccination. Fresh-frozen tumor tissue and more than two years of survival data were available for all. Input was around 2 ug genomic DNA, or all available if less. Only in-frame clones appear in the TCRdb table, and some are missing; sequencing was by immunoSEQ multiplex PCR. The sample contains nearly 85,000 clones, over 85% of which appear only once. This receptor was identified in a human donor with glioblastoma. The starting material was blood, obtained before dendritic cell vaccination.

The CDR3 DNA follows: TGTGCCAGCAGTTTGGTGGCGGGAGGGTTTGCCTACGAGCAGTACTTC. It is translated as CASSLVAGGFAYEQYF. The J gene is TRBJ2-7, the V gene TRBV27; 9 bases match TRBD2. CDR3 length: 16 residues. The germline V gene encodes CDR1 MNHEY and CDR2 SMNVEV (reference sequence). Trimming at V came to 3 bases and at J to 2 bases, leaving 8 bases not matched to a gene.